The source of this TCR beta chain is a study of blood T cells in healthy people across ages. Points from the study as a whole: With naive T cell percentage, TCR beta diversity showed a strong correlation.

CDR3 length: 15 residues. CDR1 is SGHTA and CDR2 is FQGNSA in the germline V gene. In its sample, this clonotype was seen a few times. The antigen is undetermined. One end of the junction varies from germline; a read error may be responsible. Next came a second PCR, run for about 7 to 11 cycles, which used a sample-barcoded 5' primer along with a J-beta primer mix. TCRdb reanalysed the 5' RACE reads using MiXCR and keeps one entry per CDR3 protein. The table records 700,000 to 900,000 distinct CDR3 sequences, 20% to 30% of them present only once. These data also formed part of another study, on T cells of mothers and their children. This second study says: Unrelated mother-child pairs always had slightly, but never significantly, lower normalized overlap than related pairs.

The receptor's source is a boy aged 5-17 years in good health. The chain uses TRBV7-2 and TRBJ1-1, with TRBD1 matching 8 bases. What was sequenced was blood. The CDR3: CASSPGTGYNTEASF. The DNA of the CDR3 is TGTGCCAGCAGCCCCGGGACAGGTTACAACACTGAAGCTTCCTTT.